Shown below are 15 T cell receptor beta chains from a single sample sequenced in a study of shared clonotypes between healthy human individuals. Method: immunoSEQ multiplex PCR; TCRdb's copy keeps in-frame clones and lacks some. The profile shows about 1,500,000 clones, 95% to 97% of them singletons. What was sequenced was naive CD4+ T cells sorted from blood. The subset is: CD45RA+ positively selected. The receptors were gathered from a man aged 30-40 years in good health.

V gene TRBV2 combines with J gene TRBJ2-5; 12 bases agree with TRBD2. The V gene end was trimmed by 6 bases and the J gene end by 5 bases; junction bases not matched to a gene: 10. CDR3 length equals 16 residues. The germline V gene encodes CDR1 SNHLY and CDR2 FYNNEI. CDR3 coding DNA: TGTGCCAGCAGGCCGGGACTAGCGGGCGCCTCGGAGACCCAGTACTTC. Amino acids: CASRPGLAGASETQYF.

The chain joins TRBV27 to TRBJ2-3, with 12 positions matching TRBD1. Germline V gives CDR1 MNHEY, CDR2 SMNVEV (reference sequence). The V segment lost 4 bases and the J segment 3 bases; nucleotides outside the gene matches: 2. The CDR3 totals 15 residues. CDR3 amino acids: CASSSGQGATDTQYF. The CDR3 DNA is TGTGCCAGCAGTTCGGGACAGGGGGCGACAGATACGCAGTATTTT.

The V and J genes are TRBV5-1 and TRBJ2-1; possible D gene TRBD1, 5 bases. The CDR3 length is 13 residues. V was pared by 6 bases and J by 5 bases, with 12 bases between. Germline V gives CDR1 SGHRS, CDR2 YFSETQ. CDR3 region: CASTRDVDNEQFF. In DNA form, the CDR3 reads TGCGCCAGCACCAGGGATGTGGACAATGAGCAGTTCTTC. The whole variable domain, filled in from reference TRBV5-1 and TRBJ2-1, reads KAGVTQTPRYLIKTRGQQVTLSCSPISGHRSVSWYQQTPGQGLQFLFEYFSETQRNKGNFPGRFSGRQFSNSRSEMNVSTLELGDSALYLCASTRDVDNEQFFGPGTRLTVL.

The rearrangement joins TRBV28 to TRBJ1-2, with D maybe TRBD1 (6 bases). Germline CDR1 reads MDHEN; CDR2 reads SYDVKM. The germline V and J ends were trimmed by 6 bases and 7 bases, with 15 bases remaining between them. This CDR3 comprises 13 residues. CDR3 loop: CASRTGLVGGYTF. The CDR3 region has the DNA TGTGCCAGCAGGACAGGTCTAGTTGGTGGCTACACCTTC.

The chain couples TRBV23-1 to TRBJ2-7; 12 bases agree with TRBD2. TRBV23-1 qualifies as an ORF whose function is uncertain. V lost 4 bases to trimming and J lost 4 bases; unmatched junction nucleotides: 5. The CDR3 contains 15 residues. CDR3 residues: CASSRQTSGSYEQYF. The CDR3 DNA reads TGCGCCAGCAGTCGTCAGACTAGCGGGAGTTACGAGCAGTACTTC.

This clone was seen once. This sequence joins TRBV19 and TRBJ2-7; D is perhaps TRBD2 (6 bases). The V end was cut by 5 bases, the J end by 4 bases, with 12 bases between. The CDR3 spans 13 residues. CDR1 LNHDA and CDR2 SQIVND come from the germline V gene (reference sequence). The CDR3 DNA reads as TGTGCCAGTAGTGGGGGAGGACTGTACGAGCAGTACTTC. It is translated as CASSGGGLYEQYF.

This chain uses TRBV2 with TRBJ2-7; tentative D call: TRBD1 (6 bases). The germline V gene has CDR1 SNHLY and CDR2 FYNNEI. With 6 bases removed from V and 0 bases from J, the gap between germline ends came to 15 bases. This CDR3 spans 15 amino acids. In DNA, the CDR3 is TGTGCCAGCAGAGCCACAGGGCTGTCCTCCTACGAGCAGTACTTC. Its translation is CASRATGLSSYEQYF.

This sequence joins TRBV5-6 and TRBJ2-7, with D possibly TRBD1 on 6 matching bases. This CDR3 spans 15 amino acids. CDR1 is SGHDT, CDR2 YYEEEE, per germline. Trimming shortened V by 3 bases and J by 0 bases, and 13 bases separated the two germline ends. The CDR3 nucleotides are TGTGCCAGCAGCTCTTCCTGGACAGCCTCCTACGAGCAGTACTTC. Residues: CASSSSWTASYEQYF. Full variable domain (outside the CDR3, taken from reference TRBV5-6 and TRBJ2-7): DAGVTQSPTHLIKTRGQQVTLRCSPKSGHDTVSWYQQALGQGPQFIFQYYEEEERQRGNFPDRFSGHQFPNYSSELNVNALLLGDSALYLCASSSSWTASYEQYFGPGTRLTVT.

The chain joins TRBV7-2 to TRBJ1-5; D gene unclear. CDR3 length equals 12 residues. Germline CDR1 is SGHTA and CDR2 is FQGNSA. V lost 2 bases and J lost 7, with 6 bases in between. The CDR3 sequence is CASSLHQQPQHF. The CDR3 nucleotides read TGTGCCAGCAGCTTACATCAACAGCCCCAGCATTTT. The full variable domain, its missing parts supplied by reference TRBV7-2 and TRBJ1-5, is GAGVSQSPSNKVTEKGKDVELRCDPISGHTALYWYRQSLGQGLEFLIYFQGNSAPDKSGLPSDRFSAERTGGSVSTLTIQRTQQEDSAVYLCASSLHQQPQHFGDGTRLSIL.

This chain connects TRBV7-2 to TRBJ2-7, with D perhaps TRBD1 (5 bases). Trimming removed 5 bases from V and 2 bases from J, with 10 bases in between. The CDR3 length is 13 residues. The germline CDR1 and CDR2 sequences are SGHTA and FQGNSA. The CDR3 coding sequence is TGTGCCAGCAGCCCCGAACAGGCCTACGAGCAGTACTTC. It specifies CASSPEQAYEQYF.

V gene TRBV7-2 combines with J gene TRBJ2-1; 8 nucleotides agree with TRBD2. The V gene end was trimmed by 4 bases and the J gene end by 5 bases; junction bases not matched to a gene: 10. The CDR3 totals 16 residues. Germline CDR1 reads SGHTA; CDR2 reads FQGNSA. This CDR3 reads CASSSPGLVRDNEQFF. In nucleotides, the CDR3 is TGTGCCAGCAGCTCACCGGGACTAGTACGCGACAATGAGCAGTTCTTC.

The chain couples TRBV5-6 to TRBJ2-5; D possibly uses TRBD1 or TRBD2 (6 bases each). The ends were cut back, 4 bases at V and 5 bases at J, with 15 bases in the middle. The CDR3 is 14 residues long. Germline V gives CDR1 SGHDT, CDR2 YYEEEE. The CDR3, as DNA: TGTGCCAGCAGCCCCCTTGGGGGGCGCGAGACCCAGTACTTC. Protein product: CASSPLGGRETQYF.

The CDR3 loop reads CASSSPGGPTYEQYF. CDR3 nucleotide sequence: TGTGCCAGCAGCTCCCCCGGGGGGCCCACCTACGAGCAGTACTTC. This chain joins TRBV11-2 and TRBJ2-7; D possibly corresponds to TRBD2 (7 bases). Germline CDR1 is SGHAT and CDR2 is FQNNGV. V shed 4 bases and J shed 2 bases, with 15 bases lying between them. The CDR3 totals 15 residues. The full variable domain, its missing parts supplied by reference TRBV11-2 and TRBJ2-7, is EAGVAQSPRYKIIEKRQSVAFWCNPISGHATLYWYQQILGQGPKLLIQFQNNGVVDDSQLPKDRFSAERLKGVDSTLKIQPAKLEDSAVYLCASSSPGGPTYEQYFGPGTRLTVT.

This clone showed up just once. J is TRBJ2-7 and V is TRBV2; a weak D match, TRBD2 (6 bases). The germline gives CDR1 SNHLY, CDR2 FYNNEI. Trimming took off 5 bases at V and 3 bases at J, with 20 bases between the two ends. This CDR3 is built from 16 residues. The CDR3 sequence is CASSQRGGKGGYEQYF. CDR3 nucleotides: TGTGCCAGCAGTCAAAGGGGCGGGAAAGGCGGCTACGAGCAGTACTTC.

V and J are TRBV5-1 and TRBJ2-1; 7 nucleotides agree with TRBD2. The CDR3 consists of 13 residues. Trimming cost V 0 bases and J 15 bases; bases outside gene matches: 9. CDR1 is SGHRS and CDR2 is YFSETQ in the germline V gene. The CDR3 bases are TGCGCCAGCAGCTTGGTCGGGGGGAGCATGAGGTTCTTC. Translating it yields CASSLVGGSMRFF.